This entry lists 23 T cell receptor beta chains sequenced from one sample in a study of PD-1 blockade in classical Hodgkin lymphoma. TCRdb's copy holds only in-frame clones and misses some; the assay was immunoSEQ multiplex PCR. The table records approximately 16,000 clones, approximately 91% of them present only once. The time point is: cycle 4 day 1 (C4D1), after 6 weeks of nivolumab. All patients relapsed after autologous stem cell transplantation, and brentuximab vedotin exposure varied. After PBMCs were thawed, their CD8+ T cells were isolated by magnetic negative selection. Sequencing used CD8+ T cells from blood, obtained before the fourth cycle of nivolumab. These receptors came from a human donor with classical Hodgkin lymphoma.

J is TRBJ2-7 and V is TRBV11-2; tentative D call: TRBD2 (7 bases). Trimming shortened V by 0 bases and J by 3 bases, and 12 bases separated the two germline ends. Looked up from germline, CDR1 is SGHAT and CDR2 is FQNNGV. CDR3 length: 15 residues. The CDR3 DNA reads TGTGCCAGCAGCTTAGAGGGGGGGGCGAACTACGAGCAGTACTTC. This encodes CASSLEGGANYEQYF.

In nucleotides, the CDR3 is TGTGCCAGCAGCTTAGATCCTGCGACAGGGGATGAAAAACTGTTTTTT. Amino acid sequence: CASSLDPATGDEKLFF. This chain joins TRBV11-2 and TRBJ1-4, with 8 bases identical to TRBD1. Germline values: CDR1 SGHAT, CDR2 FQNNGV. The CDR3 length is 16 residues. J lost 6 bases, V lost 0 bases, and 6 bases had no gene match. The full variable domain, in which reference TRBV11-2 and TRBJ1-4 provide the parts outside the CDR3, is EAGVAQSPRYKIIEKRQSVAFWCNPISGHATLYWYQQILGQGPKLLIQFQNNGVVDDSQLPKDRFSAERLKGVDSTLKIQPAKLEDSAVYLCASSLDPATGDEKLFFGSGTQLSVL.

DNA for the CDR3: TGCAGTGCTAACGGGGCCGGGGAGCTGTTTTTT. It is translated as CSANGAGELFF. The chain employs TRBV20-1 and TRBJ2-2; TRBD2 is a possible D gene (5 bases). The CDR3 has 11 amino acids. The germline V and J ends were trimmed by 4 bases and 6 bases, with 6 bases remaining between them. Germline V CDR1 and CDR2: DFQATT, SNEGSKA (reference sequence).

The CDR3 DNA reads TGTGCCAGCAGCAAATTGAGGTATGGCTACACCTTC. This gives the protein CASSKLRYGYTF. The V gene is TRBV21-1, the J gene TRBJ1-2. TRBV21-1 is tagged as a pseudogene. The CDR3 has 12 amino acids.

The chain joins TRBV10-3 to TRBJ1-4; D perhaps matches TRBD1 (5 bases). The V and J ends lost 3 bases and 0 bases respectively, with 8 bases between them. Per the germline V gene, CDR1 is ENHRY and CDR2 is SYGVKD. The CDR3 has 15 amino acids. The CDR3, as DNA: TGTGCCATCAGTGATGACAGTCCAACTAATGAAAAACTGTTTTTT. Translated: CAISDDSPTNEKLFF.

As DNA, the CDR3 is TGTGCCAGCAGTGAAGCCCTAGCGGGGGCCCTCTCCTACAATGAGCAGTTCTTC. Translation: CASSEALAGALSYNEQFF. The rearrangement links TRBV2 to TRBJ2-1; 10 bases align to TRBD2. CDR1 and CDR2 from the germline V gene are SNHLY and FYNNEI. V was pared by 0 bases and J by 0 bases, with 5 bases of the junction left unmatched. CDR3 size: 18 residues.

This rearrangement joins TRBV28 to TRBJ2-1; unclear D gene. The CDR3 extends over 14 amino acids. Germline CDR1 is MDHEN and CDR2 is SYDVKM. Trimming shortened V by 5 bases and J by 5 bases, and 13 bases separated the two germline ends. The DNA of the CDR3 is TGTGCCAGCAGTCTACTCGGGCCGAACAATGAGCAGTTCTTC. Translating it yields CASSLLGPNNEQFF.

The V gene is TRBV4-2, the J gene TRBJ2-2; 10 nucleotides align to TRBD2. V dropped 0 bases and J dropped 3; count of bases not matched to a gene: 4. This CDR3 contains 17 residues. CDR1 is LGHNA, CDR2 YNFKEQ, per germline. CDR3 DNA: TGTGCCAGCAGCCAAGAGGTAGGGACTAGCGACACCGGGGAGCTGTTTTTT. As protein: CASSQEVGTSDTGELFF.

The gene calls are TRBV2 and TRBJ1-5; D perhaps matches TRBD1 (6 bases). Germline V gene data show CDR1 as SNHLY and CDR2 as FYNNEI. This CDR3 region has 15 residues. The V and J ends lost 4 bases and 9 bases respectively, with 19 bases between them. The CDR3 reads CASSVNEAGVRPQHF. The CDR3 DNA is TGTGCCAGCAGTGTAAATGAGGCAGGGGTTCGGCCCCAGCATTTT.

CDR3 amino acids: CASNAHPRKPLNNEQFF. CDR3 DNA: TGTGCCAGCAACGCTCACCCTCGGAAGCCATTAAACAATGAGCAGTTCTTC. This sequence joins TRBV21-1 and TRBJ2-1. TRBV21-1 is deemed a pseudogene. The length of the CDR3 is 17 residues.

This clone was seen a single time. The V call is TRBV19, the J call TRBJ2-7; TRBD1 agrees at 8 bases. Germline V lookup: CDR1 LNHDA, CDR2 SQIVND (reference sequence). The CDR3 sequence is 14 residues long. V lost 5 bases, J lost 2 bases, and 5 bases stayed unmatched. The CDR3 is CASSFRTGTYEQYF. Written as DNA, the CDR3 is TGTGCCAGTAGTTTCAGGACAGGGACCTACGAGCAGTACTTC.

The chain joins TRBV7-9 to TRBJ1-4, with 10 bases aligning to TRBD1. Per germline, CDR1 SEHNR and CDR2 FQNEAQ (reference sequence). V shed 5 bases and J 8 bases; nucleotides not matched to a gene: 8. This CDR3 is built from 15 residues. This chain's CDR3 is CASSLYQGQGEKLFF. The CDR3 DNA is TGTGCCAGCAGCCTCTACCAGGGACAGGGGGAAAAACTGTTTTTT.

V gene TRBV11-3 combines with J gene TRBJ2-2; D uncertain. Trimming removed 2 bases from V and 0 bases from J, with 7 bases in between. This CDR3 has 15 residues. CDR1 is SGHNT and CDR2 is YENEEA in the germline V gene. The CDR3 sequence is CASSLRQTNTGELFF. In DNA form, the CDR3 reads TGTGCCAGCAGCTTAAGGCAGACGAACACCGGGGAGCTGTTTTTT.

The rearrangement links TRBV27 to TRBJ2-1, with TRBD1 matching over 9 bases. Germline lookup yields CDR1 MNHEY and CDR2 SMNVEV (reference sequence). This CDR3 is built from 15 residues. V shed 5 bases and J 7 bases; nucleotides not matched to a gene: 9. Here the CDR3 DNA reads TGTGCCAGCAGTCCCGGGACAGGGCTTGGAAATGAGCAGTTCTTC. Its translation: CASSPGTGLGNEQFF.

V gene TRBV2 combines with J gene TRBJ2-7; no clear D. CDR3 length equals 12 residues. CDR1 SNHLY and CDR2 FYNNEI come from the germline V gene. The ends were cut back, 6 bases at V and 3 bases at J, with 9 bases in the middle. In nucleotides, the CDR3 is TGTGCCAGCAGAGGACCGATCTACGAGCAGTACTTC. Its protein is CASRGPIYEQYF.

J is TRBJ2-7 and V is TRBV6-5; the D gene is possibly TRBD1 (5 bases). Deletions cut 0 bases from V and 2 bases from J, with 8 bases between. Germline CDR1 is MNHEY and CDR2 is SVGAGI. This CDR3 is 14 amino acids long. For the CDR3, the DNA is TGTGCCAGCAGTTACTCCCAGGGTACCTACGAGCAGTACTTC. This gives the protein CASSYSQGTYEQYF.

This chain connects TRBV2 to TRBJ1-4; 7 positions match TRBD1. Germline trimming cut 6 bases from V and 4 bases from J; bases unmatched to any gene: 11. CDR1 and CDR2 (germline): SNHLY, FYNNEI. The length of the CDR3 is 16 residues. The CDR3 DNA reads TGTGCCAGCAGCGGAACTTCAGGGGGGGATAATGAAAAACTGTTTTTT. This gives the protein CASSGTSGGDNEKLFF.

In this sample, this clone turned up a few times. The rearrangement uses TRBV19 and TRBJ2-1; D is undetermined. Germline V gene data show CDR1 as LNHDA and CDR2 as SQIVND (reference sequence). The CDR3 length is 15 residues. Trimming cost V 1 base and J 2 bases, with 9 bases left between them. The CDR3 DNA reads TGTGCCAGTAGTATAGGGACCAGTACCTACAATGAGCAGTTCTTC. Translating gives CASSIGTSTYNEQFF.

The chain combines TRBV19 with TRBJ2-1, with 8 bases fitting TRBD2. V lost 2 bases to trimming and J lost 7 bases; unmatched junction nucleotides: 7. Looked up from germline, CDR1 is LNHDA and CDR2 is SQIVND (reference sequence). The CDR3 totals 15 residues. For the CDR3, the DNA is TGTGCCAGTAGTATAACGAGCGGGAGTCGTAATGAGCAGTTCTTC. It specifies CASSITSGSRNEQFF.

The chain is built from TRBV5-1 and TRBJ2-2; D not resolved. This CDR3 has 13 amino acids. Deletions cut 0 bases from V and 6 bases from J, with 6 bases between. Germline values: CDR1 SGHRS, CDR2 YFSETQ. This chain's CDR3 is CASSLEAAGELFF. The DNA of the CDR3 is TGCGCCAGCAGCTTGGAGGCAGCCGGGGAGCTGTTTTTT.

This chain joins TRBV9 and TRBJ1-5; perhaps TRBD1 as D (6 bases). The CDR3 has 14 amino acids. Trimming removed 2 bases at V and 3 bases at J, with 9 bases between. Per the germline V gene, CDR1 is SGDLS and CDR2 is YYNGEE. CDR3: CASSVRGDNQPQHF. The CDR3 DNA reads TGTGCCAGCAGCGTCAGGGGTGACAATCAGCCCCAGCATTTT.

This chain uses TRBV28 with TRBJ2-5; perhaps TRBD1 as D (6 bases). Trimming took off 2 bases at V and 5 bases at J, with 12 bases between the two ends. The germline V gene encodes CDR1 MDHEN and CDR2 SYDVKM. The CDR3 consists of 14 residues. The CDR3 nucleotides read TGTGCCAGCAGTTTAATCACAGGGCACGAGACCCAGTACTTC. Protein: CASSLITGHETQYF.

The chain uses TRBV5-1 and TRBJ2-7; no reliable D call. This CDR3 region has 14 residues. Germline V gene sequence: CDR1 SGHRS, CDR2 YFSETQ. Trimming shortened V by 0 bases and J by 3 bases, and 10 bases separated the two germline ends. CDR3 sequence (DNA): TGCGCCAGCAGCTTGGTCTCAGGCGACTACGAGCAGTACTTC. Its translation: CASSLVSGDYEQYF.